This entry lists 23 T cell receptor beta chains sequenced from one sample in a study of response to subunit inactivated influenza vaccine. TCRdb fed the RT-PCR reads into MiXCR, producing one record per CDR3 protein. The sample shows some 300,000 distinct CDR3 sequences, approximately 23% of them seen only once. The sample in question was PBMCs from blood, obtained roughly 20 months after vaccination. All receptors derive from a man in his fifties or sixties who received an inactivated influenza vaccine.

The chain employs TRBV3-1 and TRBJ2-1; D is ambiguous. V lost 0 bases and J lost 6, with 12 bases in between. From germline, CDR1 is LGHDT and CDR2 YNNKEL (reference sequence). This CDR3 comprises 15 residues. CDR3 sequence reads: CASSQEGTLGNEQFF. DNA for the CDR3: TGTGCCAGCAGCCAAGAAGGCACCCTGGGCAATGAGCAGTTCTTC.

This clonotype has more than one count but fewer than ten. CDR3 DNA sequence: TGTGCCAGCAGCTTGTATGGCGCGAACACTGAAGCTTTCTTT. Translating gives CASSLYGANTEAFF. The chain recombines TRBV7-9 with TRBJ1-1; D gene uncertain. The CDR3 is made up of 14 amino acids. The ends were cut back, 3 bases at V and 1 base at J, with 9 bases in the middle. The germline V gene has CDR1 SEHNR and CDR2 FQNEAQ (reference sequence).

This clonotype was observed a few times. The V and J genes are TRBV5-5 and TRBJ1-6; D is possibly TRBD1 (6 bases). The germline gives CDR1 SGHKS, CDR2 YYEKEE (reference sequence). The CDR3 is 15 amino acids. V was trimmed by 3 bases and J by 5 bases, leaving 12 bases between them. This CDR3 is CASSSRTANNSPLHF. DNA for the CDR3: TGTGCCAGCAGCTCAAGGACAGCAAATAATTCACCCCTCCACTTT.

The sample holds many counts of this clonotype. The V gene is TRBV7-2, the J gene TRBJ1-2; no clear D gene. Trimming took off 7 bases at V and 2 bases at J, with 14 bases between the two ends. This CDR3 has 14 residues. Germline loops: CDR1 SGHTA, CDR2 FQGNSA. The CDR3 nucleotides are TGTGCCAGCACCCCGAAAAAGGACAACTATGGCTACACCTTC. It specifies CASTPKKDNYGYTF.

This clonotype was seen at least ten times. The genes are TRBV29-1 and TRBJ1-2; 7 bases match TRBD1. Germline CDR1 and CDR2: SQVTM and ANQGSEA. The CDR3 contains 13 residues. The junction had 7 bases not matched to a gene; V was cut back by 6 bases and J by 3 bases. CDR3 DNA sequence: TGCAGCGTCCTCGGAGGGGGCGACTATGGCTACACCTTC. The encoded protein is CSVLGGGDYGYTF.

V gene TRBV7-8 combines with J gene TRBJ2-1, with a weak D call TRBD1 (6 bases). The CDR3 runs to 13 residues. Trimming removed 5 bases at V and 8 bases at J, with 13 bases between. Per germline, CDR1 SGHVS and CDR2 FQNEAQ. DNA of the CDR3: TGTGCCAGCAGCCACAGGGAGTCGGATGAGCAGTTCTTC. Translated: CASSHRESDEQFF.

This clonotype was counted between two and nine times. The chain carries TRBV5-6 and TRBJ1-2; possible D gene TRBD1, 5 bases. This CDR3 is built from 13 residues. Germline V gene data show CDR1 as SGHDT and CDR2 as YYEEEE. V lost 1 base and J 4 bases, leaving 8 bases between the germline ends. CDR3 sequence reads: CASSLRGSYGYTF. The CDR3 DNA follows: TGTGCCAGCAGCTTGAGGGGATCCTATGGCTACACCTTC.

The V call is TRBV9, the J call TRBJ2-1, with TRBD2 identical over 13 bases. CDR3 length: 19 amino acids. J was trimmed by 9 bases and V by 1 base; bases with no gene match: 16. CDR1 is SGDLS and CDR2 is YYNGEE in the germline V gene. The CDR3 here is CASSVRSRTSGGRYAEQFF. The CDR3 bases are TGTGCCAGCAGCGTACGTTCGAGGACTAGCGGGGGACGTTATGCTGAGCAGTTCTTC.

CDR3 amino acids: CASSNLGRAGLTKNIQYF. CDR3 DNA sequence: TGTGCCAGCAGCAACCTAGGGCGTGCCGGATTGACCAAAAACATTCAGTACTTC. The chain recombines TRBV21-1 with TRBJ2-4; the table's D call TRBD1 went unverified against the DNA. TRBV21-1 is recorded as a pseudogene. The CDR3 consists of 18 residues.

There are a few counts of this clonotype. The rearrangement uses TRBV20-1 and TRBJ1-6; TRBD1 agrees at 7 bases. V shed 5 bases and J 2 bases; nucleotides not matched to a gene: 9. This CDR3 contains 16 residues. Per the germline V gene, CDR1 is DFQATT and CDR2 is SNEGSKA (reference sequence). The CDR3 sequence: CSARRQGRAYNSPLHF. CDR3 DNA: TGCAGTGCTCGAAGACAGGGCAGGGCCTATAATTCACCCCTCCACTTT.

This clonotype was observed a few times. The rearrangement links TRBV7-8 to TRBJ2-7; TRBD1 agrees at 7 bases. There are 15 residues in the CDR3. V was pared by 0 bases and J by 2 bases, with 4 bases of the junction left unmatched. CDR1 is SGHVS and CDR2 is FQNEAQ in the germline V gene. In DNA form, the CDR3 reads TGTGCCAGCAGCTTAGCCAGGGGGTCACCCTACGAGCAGTACTTC. Protein sequence: CASSLARGSPYEQYF.

This clonotype was observed a handful of times. V usage is TRBV7-8 and J usage is TRBJ2-3, with 8 bases identical to TRBD1. CDR1 SGHVS and CDR2 FQNEAQ come from the germline V gene. V gave up 5 bases and J gave up 3 bases; unmatched junction bases: 4. This CDR3 has 14 amino acids. CDR3 DNA: TGTGCCAGCAGCGCGGACAGGGCTACAGATACGCAGTATTTT. As protein: CASSADRATDTQYF.

This clonotype has just a few counts. The rearrangement links TRBV6-5 to TRBJ1-6; D is uncertain. The length of the CDR3 is 14 residues. The germline gives CDR1 MNHEY, CDR2 SVGAGI. Trimming pared 0 bases from V and 4 bases from J, leaving 4 bases between. DNA for the CDR3: TGTGCCAGCAGTTACTCAGAATATAATTCACCCCTCCACTTT. Amino acid sequence: CASSYSEYNSPLHF.

For the CDR3, the DNA is TGTGCCAGCAGCTTCGGGCAGTACGAGACCCAGTACTTC. Its protein is CASSFGQYETQYF. The J gene is TRBJ2-5, the V gene TRBV5-8; D gene uncertain. Germline CDR1 is SGHTS and CDR2 is YDEGEE. Trimming stripped 2 bases from V and 5 bases from J, with 10 bases between. The CDR3 extends over 13 amino acids.

The CDR3 bases are TGTGCCAGCAGCTTCAGACAGACAAATACGCAGTATTTT. Protein: CASSFRQTNTQYF. The chain carries TRBV7-2 and TRBJ2-3; tentative D call: TRBD1 (5 bases). The CDR3 runs 13 residues. Looked up from germline, CDR1 is SGHTA and CDR2 is FQGNSA. V lost 3 bases and J lost 7, with 11 bases in between.

This clonotype was seen only a few times. The V and J genes are TRBV5-6 and TRBJ1-3, with D unclear. This CDR3 has 16 amino acids. In germline, CDR1 is SGHDT, CDR2 YYEEEE. The ends were cut back, 0 bases at V and 0 bases at J, with 10 bases in the middle. CDR3 in DNA: TGTGCCAGCAGCTTGGTGGGGTCCTACTCTGGAAACACCATATATTTT. This sequence encodes CASSLVGSYSGNTIYF.

In its sample, this clonotype was seen a few times. The CDR3 DNA is TGTGCCACAGGGGTCTATGCTGACACCTTC. As protein: CATGVYADTF. The chain uses TRBV12-3 or TRBV12-4 and TRBJ1-2; weak D call: TRBD1 (6 bases). The length of the CDR3 is 10 residues. Between the trimmed V and J ends, which lost 10 bases and 12 bases, there was a span of 15 bases.

This clonotype was recorded many times. This chain connects TRBV7-2 to TRBJ1-1; D unclear. Trimming cost V 2 bases and J 0 bases, with 7 bases left between them. There are 14 residues in the CDR3. Germline V gives CDR1 SGHTA, CDR2 FQGNSA. This CDR3 is CASSLMGLNTEAFF. DNA of the CDR3: TGTGCCAGCAGCTTAATGGGTCTGAACACTGAAGCTTTCTTT.

This clonotype was detected once. This chain uses TRBV7-9 with TRBJ2-1, with TRBD1 as a possible D gene (6 bases). V was clipped by 5 bases and J by 4 bases, with 12 bases between them. This CDR3 has 14 residues. The V gene's germline CDR1 is SEHNR and CDR2 FQNEAQ (reference sequence). DNA for the CDR3: TGTGCCAGCAGCCCCTGGGACACATACAATGAGCAGTTCTTC. It encodes CASSPWDTYNEQFF.

The rearrangement uses TRBV20-1 and TRBJ1-1; D gene uncertain. The V gene lost 3 bases and the J gene lost 5 bases, with 7 bases spanning the gap. The CDR3 length is 11 residues. CDR1 is DFQATT and CDR2 is SNEGSKA in the germline V gene (reference sequence). CDR3 nucleotide sequence: TGCAGTGCTAGGAGGGATACTGAAGCTTTCTTT. Its protein product is CSARRDTEAFF.

The chain couples TRBV7-2 to TRBJ1-1; D gene unclear. Germline V CDR1 and CDR2: SGHTA, FQGNSA. This CDR3 has 14 amino acids. The germline V and J ends were trimmed by 7 bases and 2 bases, with 14 bases remaining between them. This CDR3 is CASKSATINTEAFF. The CDR3 bases are TGTGCCAGCAAGTCTGCTACTATAAACACTGAAGCTTTCTTT.

This clonotype was observed a few times. The rearrangement links TRBV10-3 to TRBJ1-1; D is undetermined. V was trimmed by 0 bases and J by 5 bases, leaving 7 bases between them. Per germline, CDR1 ENHRY and CDR2 SYGVKD. This CDR3 contains 13 residues. The CDR3 DNA reads TGTGCCATCAGTGAGTCGCCGGTAACTGAAGCTTTCTTT. Encoded protein: CAISESPVTEAFF.

Only a few counts were recorded for this clonotype. This chain uses TRBV7-9 with TRBJ2-1, with D perhaps given as TRBD1 or TRBD2 (5 bases each). The CDR3 extends over 13 amino acids. V dropped 1 base and J dropped 8 bases, with 9 bases sitting between them. Germline CDR1 reads SEHNR; CDR2 reads FQNEAQ (reference sequence). The CDR3 region has the DNA TGTGCCAGCAGCTTAGATCAGGGAGATGAGCAGTTCTTC. Amino acids: CASSLDQGDEQFF.